This T cell receptor (beta chain) is from a study of T cell responses to AZD1222 COVID-19 vaccine. Findings and limits, study-wide: Among the donors, most were white British and more were female, and clonal diversity was possibly underestimated. CD4 TCRs associated with vaccination spanned spike, dominating at 160-218 and 743-854.

The method was immunoSEQ multiplex PCR; TCRdb's version includes in-frame clones alone and lacks a portion of them. The sample comprises about 270,000 clones, around 93% of which are singletons, and 0.55% rests with the top ten. This clone occurred once. The antigen is not known. The same CDR3 arises from other DNA sequences in this sample as well. Pooling covered second doses at about 4 or about 12 weeks. This CDR3 spans 13 amino acids. V was clipped by 0 bases and J by 7 bases, with 8 bases between them. The germline V gene encodes CDR1 SGDLS and CDR2 YYNGEE. Specimen: peripheral blood, collected 28 days after the second AZD1222 dose. The rearrangement joins TRBV9 to TRBJ1-3; the D is unclear. This clonotype was obtained from an adult who received the AZD1222 COVID-19 vaccine. The CDR3 DNA is TGTGCCAGCAGCGTAGGAGGTGGGAACACCATATATTTT. This encodes CASSVGGGNTIYF.